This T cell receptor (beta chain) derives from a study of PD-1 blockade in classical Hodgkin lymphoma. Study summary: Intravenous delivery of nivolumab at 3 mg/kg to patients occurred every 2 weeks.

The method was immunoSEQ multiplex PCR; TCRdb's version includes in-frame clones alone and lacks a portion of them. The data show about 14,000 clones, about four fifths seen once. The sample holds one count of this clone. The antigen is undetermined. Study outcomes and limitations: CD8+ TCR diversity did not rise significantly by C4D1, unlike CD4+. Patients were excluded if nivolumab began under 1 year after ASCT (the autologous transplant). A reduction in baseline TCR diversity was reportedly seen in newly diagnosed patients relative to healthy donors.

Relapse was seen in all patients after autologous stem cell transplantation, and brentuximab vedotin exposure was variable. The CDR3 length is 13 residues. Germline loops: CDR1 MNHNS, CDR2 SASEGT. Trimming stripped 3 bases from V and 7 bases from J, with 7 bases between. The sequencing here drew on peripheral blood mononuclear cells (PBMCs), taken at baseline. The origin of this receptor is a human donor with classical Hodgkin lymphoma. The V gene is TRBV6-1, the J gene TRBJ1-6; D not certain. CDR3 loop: CASSEQLNSPLHF. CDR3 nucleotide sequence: TGTGCCAGCAGTGAGCAACTAAATTCACCCCTCCACTTT.